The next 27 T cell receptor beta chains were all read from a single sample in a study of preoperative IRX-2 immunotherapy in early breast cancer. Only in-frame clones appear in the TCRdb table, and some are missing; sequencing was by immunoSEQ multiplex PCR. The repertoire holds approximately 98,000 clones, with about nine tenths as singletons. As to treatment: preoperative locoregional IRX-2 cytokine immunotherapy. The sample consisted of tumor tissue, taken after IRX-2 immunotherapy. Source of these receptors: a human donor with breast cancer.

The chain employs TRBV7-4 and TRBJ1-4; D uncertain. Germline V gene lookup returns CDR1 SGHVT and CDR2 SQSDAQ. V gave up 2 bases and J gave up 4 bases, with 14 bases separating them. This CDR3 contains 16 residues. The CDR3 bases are TGTGCCAGCAGCTTAATGGGTCAGGACCGTAATGAAAAACTGTTTTTT. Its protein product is CASSLMGQDRNEKLFF.

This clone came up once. This CDR3 is CSVALDRATNEKLFF. CDR3 nucleotides: TGCAGCGTTGCGTTGGACAGGGCAACTAATGAAAAACTGTTTTTT. V usage is TRBV29-1 and J usage is TRBJ1-4; 8 bases line up with TRBD1. The CDR3 runs 15 residues. V trimming: 4 bases; J trimming: 0 bases; junction bases outside the gene matches: 4. Germline CDR1 SQVTM, CDR2 ANQGSEA.

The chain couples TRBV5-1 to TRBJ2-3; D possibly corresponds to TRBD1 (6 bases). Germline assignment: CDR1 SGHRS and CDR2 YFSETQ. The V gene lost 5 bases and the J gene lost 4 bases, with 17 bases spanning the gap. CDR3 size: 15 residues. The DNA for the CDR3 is TGCGCCAGCAGTTATACCGGGACATCCTCAGATACGCAGTATTTT. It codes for CASSYTGTSSDTQYF.

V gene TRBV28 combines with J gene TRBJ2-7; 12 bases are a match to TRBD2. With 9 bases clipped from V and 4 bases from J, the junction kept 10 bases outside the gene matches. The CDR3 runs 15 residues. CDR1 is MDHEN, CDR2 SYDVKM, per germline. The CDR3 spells CASYRASGGAYEQYF. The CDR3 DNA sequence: TGTGCCAGTTACCGGGCTAGCGGGGGGGCTTACGAGCAGTACTTC.

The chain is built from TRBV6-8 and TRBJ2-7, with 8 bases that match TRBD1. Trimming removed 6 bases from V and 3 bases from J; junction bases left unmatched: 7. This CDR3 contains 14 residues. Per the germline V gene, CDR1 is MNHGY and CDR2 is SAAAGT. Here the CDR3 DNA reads TGTGCCAGCAGAACCGGGACAGGCTACTACGAGCAGTACTTC. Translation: CASRTGTGYYEQYF.

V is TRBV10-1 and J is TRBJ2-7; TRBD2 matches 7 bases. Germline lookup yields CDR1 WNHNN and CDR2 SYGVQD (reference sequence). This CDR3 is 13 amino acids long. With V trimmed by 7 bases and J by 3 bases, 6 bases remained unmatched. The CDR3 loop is CASTEGLGYEQYF. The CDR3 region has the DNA TGCGCCAGCACAGAAGGACTAGGCTACGAGCAGTACTTC.

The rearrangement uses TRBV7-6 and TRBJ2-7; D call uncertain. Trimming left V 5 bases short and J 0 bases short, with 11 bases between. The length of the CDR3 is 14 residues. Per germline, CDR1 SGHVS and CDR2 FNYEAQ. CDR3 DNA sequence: TGTGCCAGCAGCCCCAGCCGGGCCTCCTACGAGCAGTACTTC. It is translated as CASSPSRASYEQYF.

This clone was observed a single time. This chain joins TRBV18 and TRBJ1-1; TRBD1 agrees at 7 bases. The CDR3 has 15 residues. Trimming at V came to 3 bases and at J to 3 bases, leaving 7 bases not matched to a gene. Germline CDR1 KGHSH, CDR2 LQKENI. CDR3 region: CASSPGGGADTEAFF. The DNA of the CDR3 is TGTGCCAGCTCACCGGGAGGGGGCGCGGACACTGAAGCTTTCTTT.

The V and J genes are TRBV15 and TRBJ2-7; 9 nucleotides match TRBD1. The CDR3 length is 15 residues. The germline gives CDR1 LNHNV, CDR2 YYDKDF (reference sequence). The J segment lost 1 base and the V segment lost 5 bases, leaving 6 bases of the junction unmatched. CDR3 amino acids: CATSDETGGSYEQYF. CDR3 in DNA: TGTGCCACCAGCGATGAGACAGGGGGATCCTACGAGCAGTACTTC.

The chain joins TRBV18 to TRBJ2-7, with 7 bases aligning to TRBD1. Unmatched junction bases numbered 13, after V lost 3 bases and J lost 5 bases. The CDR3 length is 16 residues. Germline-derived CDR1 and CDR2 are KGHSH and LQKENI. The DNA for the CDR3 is TGTGCCAGCTCACCGGTCGCGGACAGGTCTACCCACGAGCAGTACTTC. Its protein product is CASSPVADRSTHEQYF.

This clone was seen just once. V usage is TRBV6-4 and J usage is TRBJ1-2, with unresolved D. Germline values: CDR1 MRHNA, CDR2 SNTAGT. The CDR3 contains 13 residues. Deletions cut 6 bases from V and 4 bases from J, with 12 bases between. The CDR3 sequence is CASSPVGSYGYTF. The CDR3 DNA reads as TGTGCCAGCAGCCCAGTGGGGAGCTATGGCTACACCTTC.

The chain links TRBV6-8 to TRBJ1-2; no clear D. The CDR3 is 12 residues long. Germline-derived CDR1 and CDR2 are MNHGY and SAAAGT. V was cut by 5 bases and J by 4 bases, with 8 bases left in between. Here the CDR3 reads CASSDQSYGYTF. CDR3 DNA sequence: TGTGCCAGCAGTGACCAGAGCTATGGCTACACCTTC.

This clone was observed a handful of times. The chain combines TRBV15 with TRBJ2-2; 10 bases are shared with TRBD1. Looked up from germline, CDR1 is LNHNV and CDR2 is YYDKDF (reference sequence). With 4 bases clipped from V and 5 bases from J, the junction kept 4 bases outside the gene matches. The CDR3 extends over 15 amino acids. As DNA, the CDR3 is TGTGCCACCAGCACGCGGACAGGGGGGACCGGGGAGCTGTTTTTT. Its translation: CATSTRTGGTGELFF.

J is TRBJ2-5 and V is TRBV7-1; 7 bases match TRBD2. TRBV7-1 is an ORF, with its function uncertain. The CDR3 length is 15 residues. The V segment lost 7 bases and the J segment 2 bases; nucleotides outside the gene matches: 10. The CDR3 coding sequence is TGTGCCAGCACCGTTAACCGGGGGGTTCAAGAGACCCAGTACTTC. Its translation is CASTVNRGVQETQYF.

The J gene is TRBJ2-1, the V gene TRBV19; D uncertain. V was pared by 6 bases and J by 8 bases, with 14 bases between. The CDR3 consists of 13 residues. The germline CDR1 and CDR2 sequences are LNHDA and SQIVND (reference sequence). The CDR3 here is CASRRTKIDEQFF. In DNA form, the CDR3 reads TGTGCCAGTAGGCGTACGAAGATAGATGAGCAGTTCTTC.

In nucleotides, the CDR3 is TGTGCCAGCAGTGAAGACAGTAACTATGGCTACACCTTC. Amino acids: CASSEDSNYGYTF. The chain is built from TRBV6-1 and TRBJ1-2; D gene unclear. Per germline, CDR1 MNHNS and CDR2 SASEGT. The CDR3 has 13 amino acids. Trimming took 1 base from V and 1 from J, leaving 4 bases between them.

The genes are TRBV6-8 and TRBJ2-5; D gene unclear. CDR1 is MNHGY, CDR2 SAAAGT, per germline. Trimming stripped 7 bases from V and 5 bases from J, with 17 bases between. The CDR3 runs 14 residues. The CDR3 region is CASKQPPPRETQYF. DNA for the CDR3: TGTGCCAGCAAACAACCCCCGCCCAGGGAGACCCAGTACTTC.

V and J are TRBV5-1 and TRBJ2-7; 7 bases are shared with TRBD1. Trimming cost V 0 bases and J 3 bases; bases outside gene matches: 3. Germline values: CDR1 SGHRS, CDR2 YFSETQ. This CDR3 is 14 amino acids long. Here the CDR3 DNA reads TGCGCCAGCAGCTTGGAAGGGGGCATCTACGAGCAGTACTTC. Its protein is CASSLEGGIYEQYF.

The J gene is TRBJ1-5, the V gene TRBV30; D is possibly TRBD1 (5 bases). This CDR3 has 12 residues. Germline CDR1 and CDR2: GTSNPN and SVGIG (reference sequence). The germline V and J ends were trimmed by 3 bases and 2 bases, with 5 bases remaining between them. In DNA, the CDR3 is TGTGCCTGGAGACAGGGCAATCAGCCCCAGCATTTT. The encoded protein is CAWRQGNQPQHF.

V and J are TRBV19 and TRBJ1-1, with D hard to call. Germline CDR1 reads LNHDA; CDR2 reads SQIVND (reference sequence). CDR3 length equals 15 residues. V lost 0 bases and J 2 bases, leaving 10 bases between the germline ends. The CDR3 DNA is TGTGCCAGTAGTATAGATAAAAAGGATAACACTGAAGCTTTCTTT. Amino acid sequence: CASSIDKKDNTEAFF.

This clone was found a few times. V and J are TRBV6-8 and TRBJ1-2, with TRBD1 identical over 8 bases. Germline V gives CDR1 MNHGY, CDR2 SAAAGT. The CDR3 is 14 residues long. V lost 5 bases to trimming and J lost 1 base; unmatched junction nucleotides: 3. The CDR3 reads CASSGTGYNYGYTF. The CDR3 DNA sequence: TGTGCCAGCAGTGGGACAGGATATAACTATGGCTACACCTTC.

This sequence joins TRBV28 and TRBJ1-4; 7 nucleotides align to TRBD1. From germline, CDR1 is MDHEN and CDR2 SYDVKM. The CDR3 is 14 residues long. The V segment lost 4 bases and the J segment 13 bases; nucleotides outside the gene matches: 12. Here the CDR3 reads CASSSPGTAAGLFF. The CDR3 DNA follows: TGTGCCAGCAGTTCCCCCGGGACAGCTGCCGGACTGTTTTTT.

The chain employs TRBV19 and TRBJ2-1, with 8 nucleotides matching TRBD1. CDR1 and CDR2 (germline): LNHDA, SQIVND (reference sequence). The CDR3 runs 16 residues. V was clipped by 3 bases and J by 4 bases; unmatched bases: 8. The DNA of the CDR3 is TGTGCCAGTAGTATGATAGGACAGGGAGTTTACAATGAGCAGTTCTTC. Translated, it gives CASSMIGQGVYNEQFF.

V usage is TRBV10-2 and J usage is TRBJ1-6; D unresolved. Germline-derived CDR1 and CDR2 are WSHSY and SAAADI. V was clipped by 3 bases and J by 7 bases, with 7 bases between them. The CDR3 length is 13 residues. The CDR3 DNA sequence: TGCGCCAGCAGTGACGGGTGGAATTCACCCCTCCACTTT. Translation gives CASSDGWNSPLHF.

Here the CDR3 DNA reads TGCGCCAGCAGCCTCCGGTTAAACCAAGAGACCCAGTACTTC. This gives the protein CASSLRLNQETQYF. The chain links TRBV5-1 to TRBJ2-5; D uncertain. The germline V gene encodes CDR1 SGHRS and CDR2 YFSETQ. The CDR3 is 14 residues long. The germline V and J ends were trimmed by 4 bases and 0 bases, with 10 bases remaining between them.

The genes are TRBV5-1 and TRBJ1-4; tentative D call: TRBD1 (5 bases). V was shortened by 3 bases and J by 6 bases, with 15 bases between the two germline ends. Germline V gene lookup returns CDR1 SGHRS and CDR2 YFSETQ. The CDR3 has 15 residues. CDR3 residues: CASSSEGGTHEKLFF. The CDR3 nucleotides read TGCGCCAGCAGCTCCGAGGGAGGGACGCATGAAAAACTGTTTTTT.

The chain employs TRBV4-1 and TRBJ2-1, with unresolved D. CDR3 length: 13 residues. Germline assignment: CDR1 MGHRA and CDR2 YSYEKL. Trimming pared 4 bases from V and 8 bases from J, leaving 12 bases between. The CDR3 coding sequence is TGCGCCAGCAGCCCCCCAGGTCGTGATGAGCAGTTCTTC. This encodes CASSPPGRDEQFF.